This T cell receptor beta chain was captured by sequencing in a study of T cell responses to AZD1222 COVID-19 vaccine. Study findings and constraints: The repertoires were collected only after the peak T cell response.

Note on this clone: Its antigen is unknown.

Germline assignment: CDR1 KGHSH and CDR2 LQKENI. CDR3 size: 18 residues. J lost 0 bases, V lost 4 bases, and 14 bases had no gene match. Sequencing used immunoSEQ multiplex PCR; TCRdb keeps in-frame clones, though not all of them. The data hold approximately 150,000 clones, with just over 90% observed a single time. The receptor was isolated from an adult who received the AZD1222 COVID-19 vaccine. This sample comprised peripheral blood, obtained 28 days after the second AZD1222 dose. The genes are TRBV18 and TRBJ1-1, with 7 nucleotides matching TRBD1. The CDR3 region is CASSLRHQQGRLNTEAFF. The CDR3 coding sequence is TGTGCCAGCTCACTACGACATCAACAGGGGAGATTGAACACTGAAGCTTTCTTT.